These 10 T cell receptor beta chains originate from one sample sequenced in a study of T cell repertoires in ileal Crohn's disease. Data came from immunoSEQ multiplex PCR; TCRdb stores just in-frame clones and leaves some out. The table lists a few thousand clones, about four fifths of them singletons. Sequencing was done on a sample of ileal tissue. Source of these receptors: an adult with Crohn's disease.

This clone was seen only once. For the CDR3, the DNA is TGTGCCAGCAGCCGCGGGAGGCCCCAGCATTTT. Translation: CASSRGRPQHF. V gene TRBV6-1 combines with J gene TRBJ1-5; D call uncertain. CDR3 length: 11 amino acids. Trimming left V 6 bases short and J 9 bases short, with 9 bases between. Per germline, CDR1 MNHNS and CDR2 SASEGT.

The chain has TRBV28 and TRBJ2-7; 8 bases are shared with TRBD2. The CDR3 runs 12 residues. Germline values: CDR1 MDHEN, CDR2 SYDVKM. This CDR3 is CMAGGSSYEQYF. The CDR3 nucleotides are TGTATGGCGGGGGGCAGCTCCTACGAGCAGTACTTC.

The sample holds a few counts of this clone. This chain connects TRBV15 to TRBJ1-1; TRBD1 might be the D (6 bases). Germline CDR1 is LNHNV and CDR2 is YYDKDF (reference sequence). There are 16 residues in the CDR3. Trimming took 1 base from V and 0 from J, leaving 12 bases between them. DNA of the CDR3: TGTGCCACCAGCAGAGGGACAGAAGGGATGAACACTGAAGCTTTCTTT. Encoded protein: CATSRGTEGMNTEAFF.

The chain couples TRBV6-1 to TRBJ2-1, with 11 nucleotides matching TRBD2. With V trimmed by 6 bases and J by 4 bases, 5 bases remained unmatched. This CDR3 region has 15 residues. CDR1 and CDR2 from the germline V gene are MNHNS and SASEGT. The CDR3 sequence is CASSISGGDYNEQFF. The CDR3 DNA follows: TGTGCCAGCAGCATTAGCGGGGGGGATTACAATGAGCAGTTCTTC.

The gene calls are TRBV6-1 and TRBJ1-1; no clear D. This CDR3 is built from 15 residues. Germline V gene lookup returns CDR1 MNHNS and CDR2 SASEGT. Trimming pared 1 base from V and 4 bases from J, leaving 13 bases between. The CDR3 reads CASSEEEGSGTEAFF. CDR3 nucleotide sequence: TGTGCCAGCAGTGAAGAGGAGGGTTCGGGCACTGAAGCTTTCTTT.

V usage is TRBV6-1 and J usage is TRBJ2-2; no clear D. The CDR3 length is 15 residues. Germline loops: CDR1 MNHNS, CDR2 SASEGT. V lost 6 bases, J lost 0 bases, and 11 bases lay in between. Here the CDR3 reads CASSTARTNTGELFF. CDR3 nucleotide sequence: TGTGCCAGCAGCACAGCTCGTACGAACACCGGGGAGCTGTTTTTT.

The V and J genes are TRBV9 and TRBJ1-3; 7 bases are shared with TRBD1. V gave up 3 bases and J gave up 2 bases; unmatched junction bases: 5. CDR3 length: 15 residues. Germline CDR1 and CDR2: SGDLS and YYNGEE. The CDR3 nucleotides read TGTGCCAGCAGCGCCCTCCAGGGGGCTGGAAACACCATATATTTT. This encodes CASSALQGAGNTIYF.

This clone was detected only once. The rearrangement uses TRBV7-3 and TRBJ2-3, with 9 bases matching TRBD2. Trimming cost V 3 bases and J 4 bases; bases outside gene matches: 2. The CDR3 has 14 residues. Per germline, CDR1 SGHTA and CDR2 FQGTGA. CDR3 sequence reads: CASSLRGGPDTQYF. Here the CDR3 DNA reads TGTGCCAGCAGCTTGCGGGGGGGCCCAGATACGCAGTATTTT.

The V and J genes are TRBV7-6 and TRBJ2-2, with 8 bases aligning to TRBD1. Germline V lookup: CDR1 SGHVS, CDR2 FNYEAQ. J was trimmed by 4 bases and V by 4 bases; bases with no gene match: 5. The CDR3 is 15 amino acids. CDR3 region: CASSSRQGSTGELFF. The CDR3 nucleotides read TGTGCCAGCAGCTCCCGACAGGGGTCCACCGGGGAGCTGTTTTTT.

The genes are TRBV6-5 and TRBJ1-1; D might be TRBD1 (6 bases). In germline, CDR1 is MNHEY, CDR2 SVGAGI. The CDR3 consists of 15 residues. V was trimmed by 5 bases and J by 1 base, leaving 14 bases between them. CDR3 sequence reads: CASSKRQAGNTEAFF. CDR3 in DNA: TGTGCCAGCAGTAAAAGACAGGCTGGGAACACTGAAGCTTTCTTT.